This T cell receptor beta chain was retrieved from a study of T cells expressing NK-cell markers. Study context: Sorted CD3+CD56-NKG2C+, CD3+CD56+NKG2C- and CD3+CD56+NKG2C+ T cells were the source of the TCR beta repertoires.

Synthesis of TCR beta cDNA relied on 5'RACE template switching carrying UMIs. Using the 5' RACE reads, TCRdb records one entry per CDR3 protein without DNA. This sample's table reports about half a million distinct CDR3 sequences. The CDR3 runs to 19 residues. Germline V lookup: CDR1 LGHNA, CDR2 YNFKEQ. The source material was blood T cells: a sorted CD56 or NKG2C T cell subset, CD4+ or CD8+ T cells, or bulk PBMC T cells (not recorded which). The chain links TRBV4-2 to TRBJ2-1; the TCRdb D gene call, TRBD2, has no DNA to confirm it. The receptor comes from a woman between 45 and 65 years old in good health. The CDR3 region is CASSHSGLAGGGSYNEQFF.